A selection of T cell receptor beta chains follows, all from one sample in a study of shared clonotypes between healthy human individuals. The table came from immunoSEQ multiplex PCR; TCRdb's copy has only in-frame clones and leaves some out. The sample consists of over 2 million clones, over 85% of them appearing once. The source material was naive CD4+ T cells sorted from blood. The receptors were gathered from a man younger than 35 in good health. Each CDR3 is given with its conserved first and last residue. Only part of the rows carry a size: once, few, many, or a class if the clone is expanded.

CDR3 protein: CAGTGSINSPLHF; V gene: TRBV2; J gene: TRBJ1-6; clone size: NA
CDR3 protein: CASSAHILEKLFF; V gene: TRBV7-6; J gene: TRBJ1-4; clone size: NA
CDR3 protein: CAGGHLSNQPQHF; V gene: TRBV6-1; J gene: TRBJ1-5; clone size: NA
CDR3 protein: CASSLGALGNEQFF; V gene: TRBV5-1; J gene: TRBJ2-1; clone size: few
CDR3 protein: CAWTLGLADTDTQYF; V gene: TRBV30; J gene: TRBJ2-3; clone size: NA
CDR3 protein: CASSRLLSGGNEQYF; V gene: TRBV5-1; J gene: TRBJ2-7; clone size: many
CDR3 protein: CASRTPGDWGYTF; V gene: TRBV25-1; J gene: TRBJ1-2; clone size: NA
CDR3 protein: CASSLDGTGLNYGYTF; V gene: TRBV7-2; J gene: TRBJ1-2; clone size: NA
CDR3 protein: CASGVTNTGELFF; V gene: TRBV10-1; J gene: TRBJ2-2; clone size: NA
CDR3 protein: CASSHWTSGGSLTDTQYF; V gene: TRBV14; J gene: TRBJ2-3; clone size: NA
CDR3 protein: CASSSSGEADTQYF; V gene: TRBV5-1; J gene: TRBJ2-3; clone size: NA
CDR3 protein: CASRDRNYGYTF; V gene: TRBV2; J gene: TRBJ1-2; clone size: NA
CDR3 protein: CASSIRDEKLFF; V gene: TRBV18; J gene: TRBJ1-4; clone size: NA
CDR3 protein: CASSGDGGKPQHF; V gene: TRBV19; J gene: TRBJ1-5; clone size: NA
CDR3 protein: CASSLRELTEAFF; V gene: TRBV11-2; J gene: TRBJ1-1; clone size: NA
CDR3 protein: CASRKGLADTGELFF; V gene: TRBV14; J gene: TRBJ2-2; clone size: NA
CDR3 protein: CALGSWKGSEAFF; V gene: TRBV7-2; J gene: TRBJ1-1; clone size: NA
CDR3 protein: CASSIGTGEATEAFF; V gene: TRBV5-1; J gene: TRBJ1-1; clone size: NA
CDR3 protein: CAISESRTYLYEQYF; V gene: TRBV10-3; J gene: TRBJ2-7; clone size: NA
CDR3 protein: CASSVLTSGQETQYF; V gene: TRBV5-1; J gene: TRBJ2-5; clone size: NA
CDR3 protein: CASSIRGLGQPQHF; V gene: TRBV19; J gene: TRBJ1-5; clone size: NA
CDR3 protein: CAWSEIWAGELFF; V gene: TRBV30; J gene: TRBJ2-2; clone size: NA
CDR3 protein: CASSPGTSGDQETQYF; V gene: TRBV5-1; J gene: TRBJ2-5; clone size: NA
CDR3 protein: CASILIPFSGDREEINYGYTF; V gene: TRBV19; J gene: TRBJ1-2; clone size: NA
CDR3 protein: CASSSDRVMDLGNEQFF; V gene: TRBV11-2; J gene: TRBJ2-1; clone size: NA
CDR3 protein: CATSRVQGYEQYF; V gene: TRBV15; J gene: TRBJ2-7; clone size: NA
CDR3 protein: CASSLQGTEAFF; V gene: TRBV6-5; J gene: TRBJ1-1; clone size: once
CDR3 protein: CASSSFTPAPGRETQYF; V gene: TRBV5-4; J gene: TRBJ2-5; clone size: NA
CDR3 protein: CASSLFETQYF; V gene: TRBV5-1; J gene: TRBJ2-5; clone size: NA
CDR3 protein: CASTQGGSVTEAFF; V gene: TRBV28; J gene: TRBJ1-1; clone size: NA
CDR3 protein: CASSESGTGNQPQHF; V gene: TRBV10-1; J gene: TRBJ1-5; clone size: NA
CDR3 protein: CSAYFKETQYF; V gene: TRBV20-1; J gene: TRBJ2-5; clone size: NA
CDR3 protein: CASSLDRITGELFF; V gene: TRBV11-2; J gene: TRBJ2-2; clone size: NA
CDR3 protein: CAISERQAQYF; V gene: TRBV10-3; J gene: TRBJ2-3; clone size: NA
CDR3 protein: CASSLGHYYEQYF; V gene: TRBV19; J gene: TRBJ2-7; clone size: NA
CDR3 protein: CASSLKGLGAREQYF; V gene: TRBV7-9; J gene: TRBJ2-7; clone size: NA
CDR3 protein: CASSELAGRMGYTF; V gene: TRBV2; J gene: TRBJ1-2; clone size: NA
CDR3 protein: CATSVRQETQYF; V gene: TRBV15; J gene: TRBJ2-5; clone size: NA
CDR3 protein: CASRREGPIMPGELFF; V gene: TRBV2; J gene: TRBJ2-2; clone size: NA
CDR3 protein: CATQGLAGSTDTQYF; V gene: TRBV10-3; J gene: TRBJ2-3; clone size: NA
CDR3 protein: CASSYDRDRVDYEQYF; V gene: TRBV6-6; J gene: TRBJ2-7; clone size: once
CDR3 protein: CASSLDRATYEQYF; V gene: TRBV14; J gene: TRBJ2-7; clone size: NA
CDR3 protein: CASSRGGSNQPQHF; V gene: TRBV28; J gene: TRBJ1-5; clone size: NA
CDR3 protein: CASSGASGLDGYTF; V gene: TRBV2; J gene: TRBJ1-2; clone size: NA
CDR3 protein: CASTPGPSYNEQFF; V gene: TRBV9; J gene: TRBJ2-1; clone size: NA
CDR3 protein: CASSIRGETQYF; V gene: TRBV5-6; J gene: TRBJ2-5; clone size: NA
CDR3 protein: CASSTQGARRETQYF; V gene: TRBV28; J gene: TRBJ2-5; clone size: NA
CDR3 protein: CASSLVAQEQFF; V gene: TRBV5-6; J gene: TRBJ2-1; clone size: NA
CDR3 protein: CSVGGRQGTSEQFF; V gene: TRBV29-1; J gene: TRBJ2-1; clone size: NA
CDR3 protein: CASSLGQGVSSNYGYTF; V gene: TRBV5-1; J gene: TRBJ1-2; clone size: once